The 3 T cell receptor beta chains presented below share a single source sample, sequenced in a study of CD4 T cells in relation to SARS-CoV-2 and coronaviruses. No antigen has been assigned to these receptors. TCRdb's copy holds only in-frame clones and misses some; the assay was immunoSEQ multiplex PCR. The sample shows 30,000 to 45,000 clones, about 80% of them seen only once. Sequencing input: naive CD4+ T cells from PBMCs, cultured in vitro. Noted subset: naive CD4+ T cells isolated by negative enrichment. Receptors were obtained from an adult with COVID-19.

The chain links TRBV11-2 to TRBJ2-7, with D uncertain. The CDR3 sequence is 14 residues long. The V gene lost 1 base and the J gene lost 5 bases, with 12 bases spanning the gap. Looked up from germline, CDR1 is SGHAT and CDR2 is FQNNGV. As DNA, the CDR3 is TGTGCCAGCAGCTTAGGTTCCACCCGGGACGAGCAGTACTTC. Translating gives CASSLGSTRDEQYF.

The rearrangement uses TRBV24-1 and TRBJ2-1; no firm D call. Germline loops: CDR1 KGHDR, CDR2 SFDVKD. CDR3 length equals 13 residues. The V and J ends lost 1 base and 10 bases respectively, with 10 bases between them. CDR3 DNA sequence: TGTGCCACCAGTGATTTCAGTCGACGGGAGCAGTTCTTC. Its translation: CATSDFSRREQFF.

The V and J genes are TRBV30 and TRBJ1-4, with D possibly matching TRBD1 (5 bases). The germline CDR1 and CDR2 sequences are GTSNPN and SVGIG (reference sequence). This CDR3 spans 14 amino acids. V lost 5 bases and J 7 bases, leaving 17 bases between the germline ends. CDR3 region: CAWGIGRGFEKLFF. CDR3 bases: TGTGCCTGGGGGATCGGAAGGGGTTTTGAAAAACTGTTTTTT.